This TCR beta chain was captured by sequencing in a study of siplizumab effects on memory and regulatory T cells. Study results and limitations: It was not possible to assign a naive or memory phenotype to roughly 75-97% of proliferating CD4+ or CD8+ clones. Sequences below about 10^-5 frequency were poorly captured. As a result, only a minor fraction of alloreactive clones mapped to unstimulated subsets. In the presence of siplizumab, alloreactive sequences traceable to unstimulated CD4+ memory cells were significantly reduced. Memory T cells appeared less diverse than naive cells, which seemed to contribute substantially to alloresponse.

Germline values: CDR1 SEHNR, CDR2 FQNEAQ (reference sequence). The CDR3 contains 15 residues. Trimming at V came to 5 bases and at J to 4 bases, leaving 9 bases not matched to a gene. Points on this clone: Its antigen remains unknown.

Sequencing used immunoSEQ multiplex PCR; TCRdb keeps in-frame clones, though not all of them. The sample has some 100,000 clones; 92% are singletons. The origin of this receptor is a human donor in good health. This chain uses TRBV7-9 with TRBJ1-1; TRBD1 agrees at 8 bases. Input material: Tregs sorted from blood. CDR3 in DNA: TGTGCCAGCAGCCTCGGGACAGGTAGGACCACTGAAGCTTTCTTT. Its protein product is CASSLGTGRTTEAFF.